The 14 T cell receptor beta chains listed next were all sequenced from one sample in a study of T cells in Graves' hyperthyroidism and ophthalmopathy. Amplification of TCR beta CDR3 regions was performed using RNA transcripts as template. The HTBI primer set served for first-round RT-PCR of the TCR CDR3. TCRdb reprocessed the multiplex PCR reads with MiXCR, giving one entry per CDR3 protein. This sample has about 410,000 distinct CDR3 sequences, with about 15% found just once. The sequencing input was blood. Receptors originate from a woman younger than 45 with Graves' ophthalmopathy.

This clonotype came up many times. This rearrangement joins TRBV11-1 to TRBJ2-7, with D tentatively TRBD1 (7 bases). The germline V gene encodes CDR1 SGHAT and CDR2 FQDESV (reference sequence). V was cut by 5 bases and J by 1 base, with 18 bases left in between. The CDR3 loop spans 16 amino acids. Here the CDR3 reads CASSGARGVLSYEQYF. The CDR3, as DNA: TGTGCCAGCAGCGGCGCCAGGGGGGTTTTGTCCTACGAGCAGTACTTC.

V is TRBV10-3 and J is TRBJ1-1, with D uncertain. Trimming removed 2 bases at V and 3 bases at J, with 7 bases between. CDR3 length equals 13 residues. Looked up from germline, CDR1 is ENHRY and CDR2 is SYGVKD. DNA for the CDR3: TGTGCCATCAGTGAGGTAGGCTACACTGAAGCTTTCTTT. Its protein product is CAISEVGYTEAFF.

This clonotype has a count of ten or more. CDR3 sequence (DNA): TGTGCCAGCAGTGCCTTGCGGGGGGGGAATGAGCAGTTCTTC. It yields the protein CASSALRGGNEQFF. The V and J genes are TRBV2 and TRBJ2-1; 9 positions agree with TRBD2. CDR1 SNHLY and CDR2 FYNNEI come from the germline V gene. With 4 bases clipped from V and 7 bases from J, the junction kept 5 bases outside the gene matches. The CDR3 runs to 14 residues.

This chain connects TRBV19 to TRBJ1-6, with TRBD1 matching 7 bases. The CDR3 runs to 16 residues. Germline loops: CDR1 LNHDA, CDR2 SQIVND (reference sequence). The V gene end was trimmed by 3 bases and the J gene end by 5 bases; junction bases not matched to a gene: 7. CDR3 nucleotides: TGTGCCAGTAGTATGACCGGGACAGAGAATAATTCACCCCTCCACTTT. It encodes CASSMTGTENNSPLHF.

The rearrangement uses TRBV6-1 and TRBJ2-3, with D perhaps assigned TRBD1 or TRBD2 (6 bases each). Germline CDR1 and CDR2: MNHNS and SASEGT. Trimming took off 6 bases at V and 0 bases at J, with 16 bases between the two ends. The CDR3 consists of 16 residues. This chain's CDR3 is CASSPGAFSSTDTQYF. The CDR3 region has the DNA TGTGCCAGCAGCCCGGGGGCATTCTCTAGCACAGATACGCAGTATTTT.

This clonotype showed up many times. The chain has TRBV11-3 and TRBJ1-2; D unresolved. Germline CDR1 and CDR2: SGHNT and YENEEA. Trimming removed 5 bases at V and 0 bases at J, with 13 bases between. This CDR3 has 15 amino acids. The CDR3 region has the DNA TGTGCCAGCAGCCGAGATGCCGCGGCTAACTATGGCTACACCTTC. Its translation is CASSRDAAANYGYTF.

V usage is TRBV19 and J usage is TRBJ1-1, with D hard to call. V lost 6 bases, J lost 2 bases, and 10 bases lay in between. The germline V gene encodes CDR1 LNHDA and CDR2 SQIVND (reference sequence). The CDR3 extends over 13 amino acids. The CDR3 nucleotides read TGTGCCAGTAGAGAGACACCCAACACTGAAGCTTTCTTT. It yields the protein CASRETPNTEAFF.

Remarks on this clonotype: It may be a read error: a sequence one base away is much more abundant. The chain employs TRBV10-3 and TRBJ1-5; possibly TRBD1 for D (6 bases). Trimming took off 3 bases at V and 6 bases at J, with 9 bases between the two ends. CDR1 is ENHRY and CDR2 is SYGVKD in the germline V gene. CDR3 length: 13 residues. The CDR3 nucleotides read TGTGCCATCAGTGATTGGGGGCGTCAGCCCCAGCATTTT. Its translation is CAISDWGRQPQHF.

The chain links TRBV20-1 to TRBJ2-7, with 8 bases fitting TRBD1. After removal of 3 bases from V and 0 bases from J, the junction contained 1 base not matched to a gene. Germline CDR1 DFQATT, CDR2 SNEGSKA (reference sequence). The CDR3 is made up of 13 amino acids. As DNA, the CDR3 is TGCAGTGCTAGCGACAGGGGCTCCTACGAGCAGTACTTC. Amino acids: CSASDRGSYEQYF.

The sample holds many counts of this clonotype. The chain links TRBV28 to TRBJ2-7; 8 nucleotides line up with TRBD1. Trimming cost V 1 base and J 5 bases; bases outside gene matches: 7. The CDR3 runs to 15 residues. Germline assignment: CDR1 MDHEN and CDR2 SYDVKM. CDR3 DNA sequence: TGTGCCAGCAGTTTATCCCAGGGGGCTAAAGACGAGCAGTACTTC. Its protein product is CASSLSQGAKDEQYF. The full variable domain, its missing parts supplied by reference TRBV28 and TRBJ2-7, is DVKVTQSSRYLVKRTGEKVFLECVQDMDHENMFWYRQDPGLGLRLIYFSYDVKMKEKGDIPEGYSVSREKKERFSLILESASTNQTSMYLCASSLSQGAKDEQYFGPGTRLTVT.

The chain uses TRBV5-1 and TRBJ1-4; TRBD1 aligns across 9 bases. This CDR3 contains 14 residues. The germline V gene has CDR1 SGHRS and CDR2 YFSETQ. V trimming: 5 bases; J trimming: 8 bases; junction bases outside the gene matches: 7. The CDR3 coding sequence is TGCGCCAGCAGGGGGGGGACAGGGAAGGAAAAACTGTTTTTT. Amino acid sequence: CASRGGTGKEKLFF.

This rearrangement joins TRBV6-2 or TRBV6-3 to TRBJ1-4; 7 bases are a match to TRBD1. V shed 7 bases, J shed 6 bases, and the junction held 5 bases outside the gene matches. Germline CDR1 reads MNHEY; CDR2 reads SVGEGT. The CDR3 is 13 residues long. The CDR3 coding sequence is TGTGCCAGCAAGGACAGGTCGTATGAAAAACTGTTTTTT. Translated, it gives CASKDRSYEKLFF.

This clonotype has a handful of counts. This may stem from a read error, because a much larger clone lies one nucleotide away. The gene calls are TRBV11-2 and TRBJ1-1, with 9 positions matching TRBD1. The germline CDR1 and CDR2 sequences are SGHAT and FQNNGV. This CDR3 region has 18 residues. The CDR3 here is CASSLEPVTGGSNTEASF. For the CDR3, the DNA is TGTGCCAGCAGCTTAGAACCTGTAACAGGGGGCTCGAACACTGAAGCTTCCTTT.

This clonotype came up many times. The gene calls are TRBV28 and TRBJ2-7, with 10 bases that match TRBD2. The CDR3 is 16 residues long. The germline V gene has CDR1 MDHEN and CDR2 SYDVKM. V was clipped by 7 bases and J by 3 bases; unmatched bases: 12. The CDR3 sequence is CASNAEGLAGVYEQYF. The CDR3 DNA sequence: TGTGCCAGCAATGCAGAAGGGCTAGCGGGGGTCTACGAGCAGTACTTC.